This TCR beta chain was sequenced in a study of T cell responses to AZD1222 COVID-19 vaccine. The CDR3 has 16 residues. The ends were cut back, 1 base at V and 8 bases at J, with 17 bases in the middle. Assay used: immunoSEQ multiplex PCR; TCRdb lists only in-frame clones, some missing. Here the sample spans around 180,000 clones, 88% being singletons. The sequence was obtained from an adult in good health. The chain employs TRBV23-1 and TRBJ2-2; D gene unclear. TRBV23-1 is an open reading frame, and its role is uncertain. Sequenced material: peripheral blood, taken on day 0 of AZD1222 vaccination. The CDR3 is CASSQLLTAIVGELFF. CDR3 in DNA: TGCGCCAGCAGTCAATTGTTAACAGCTATTGTGGGGGAGCTGTTTTTT.